What follows describes a single T cell receptor (beta chain). The sample holds a few counts of this clone. Its antigen target is currently unknown. Base qualities are not recorded, but no much larger clone differs from it by a single base. As encoded in the germline V gene, CDR1 is SGHTS while CDR2 is YDEGEE. The CDR3 covers 14 residues, taking in both the cysteine and the phenylalanine. The read is trimmed to its CDR3 DNA, 42 bases read in frame from base 1. V loses 1 base, J loses 11 bases, and the germline ends lie 18 bases apart. The Qiagen DNeasy kit was used to extract genomic DNA from unsorted PBMCs and from the negatively selected CD4+ and CD8+ fractions. TCR beta CDR3 regions were amplified by immunoSEQ multiplex PCR using primers annealing to V and J segments. A synthetic immune receptor repertoire was used to minimize amplification bias, and remaining bias was computationally removed after sequencing. In the source study's methods: Repertoire diversity was quantified as the Shannon entropy index using custom Python scripts. Unsorted, CD4+ and CD8+ repertoires were analyzed separately, except for combined analyses in which CD4+ and CD8+ sequences were merged in silico. A clone was considered expanded if an increase in frequency of at least 2-fold after treatment relative to C1D1 was found, and a pseudocount of 0.5 was applied to clones undetected at baseline. Clones with 0 or 1 copy at C1D1 were classified as singleton clones, and clones with 2 or more copies were classified as non-singleton clones. Clones expanded in unsorted samples were labelled as CD4+, CD8+ or unknown by matching protein sequences in sorted samples from the same patient. Wilcoxon tests on paired samples were used to test changes in diversity from C1D1 to C4D1. Entries here come from immuneACCESS through TCRdb and include only in-frame sequences with V and J called. Some clones fail to appear in such tables; in the studies checked, an unresolved V gene covers under half of the shortfall, and the cause of the remainder is unknown. Clone size and V and J calls were adopted from that table, with D and trimming inferred from the DNA. Within this sample are fewer than 30,000 clones, with 72% of them counted one time only. Of the sample, around 4% falls within the top ten clones.

The sample belongs to a study of PD-1 blockade in classical Hodgkin lymphoma (TCRdb year 2020). Context from the whole study: Nivolumab dosing was 3 mg/kg intravenously every 2 weeks, continuing until either disease progression or unacceptable toxicity. To define a peripheral blood immune signature of response to PD-1 blockade in classical Hodgkin lymphoma, the study combined TCR beta sequencing with CyTOF. Broad study findings and their caveats: CD4+ but not CD8+ TCR diversity rose significantly by C4D1 (p=0.0027 vs p=0.16), most apparent in complete responders (p=0.02). Baseline diversity similar to that of newly diagnosed patients was observed in trial patients achieving complete response, whereas significantly lower diversity was observed in partial responders and progressors. Newly diagnosed patients were reported to have lower baseline TCR diversity than healthy donors, and relapsed/refractory patients were reported to have lower baseline TCR diversity still. Lower diversity was observed in patients in whom nivolumab was started less than 1 year after ASCT, and these patients were excluded from later analyses so that confounding by immune reconstitution would be avoided. Only a single clinical trial cohort was studied, and what caused the repertoire differences, possibly disease activity or prior therapy, remained undefined.

The sample's time point label is to be understood as: cycle 4 day 1 (C4D1), after five to seven weeks of nivolumab. All trial patients had relapsed after autologous stem cell transplantation, with cohorts A, B and C differing in prior brentuximab vedotin exposure. The trial cohort included 55 to 65 patients with relapsed/refractory classical Hodgkin lymphoma, and each patient had a best overall response of complete response, partial response or progressive disease. Single-agent nivolumab was administered to trial patients in the multi-cohort phase II CheckMate 205 trial. An independent review committee assessed best overall response using the 2007 International Working Group response criteria. PBMCs from the trial were collected at three points: immediately before nivolumab initiation (C1D1), and during therapy at cycle 2 day 1 and cycle 4 day 1. After peripheral blood was drawn into 8 mL Vacutainer Cell Preparation Tubes, PBMCs were isolated by centrifugation and then cryopreserved.

This sequence uses TRBV5-8 and TRBJ1-1; 6 matching bases give a weak D call of TRBD1. This TCR derives from a human donor with classical Hodgkin lymphoma. The specimen comprised peripheral blood mononuclear cells (PBMCs), sampled before the fourth cycle of nivolumab. The CDR3 region has the sequence CASSLWDISYDAFF. The DNA is as follows: TGTGCCAGCAGCTTGTGGGACATTTCGTACGACGCTTTCTTT.